The clone carrying this TCR beta chain was observed a few times. The V segment lost 4 bases and the J segment 0 bases; nucleotides outside the gene matches: 6. The CDR3 has 15 amino acids. The germline CDR1 and CDR2 sequences are SGDLS and YYNGEE. This sample is drawn from a study of blood T cell repertoires in COVID-19. Study overall: Whether acute or convalescent, the COVID-19 samples came from the United States, Italy and Spain.

Recruited during active infection, patients (from Seattle) were subsequently followed longitudinally. As handled by the study authors: Using reference gene primer amplification, nucleated cell counts were estimated. The method was immunoSEQ multiplex PCR; TCRdb's version includes in-frame clones alone and lacks a portion of them. The V and J calls and clone size are taken from that table; D and trimming were inferred from the DNA. The sample shows roughly 180,000 clones, approximately 78% of them seen only once. Material for sequencing was peripheral blood. The chain has TRBV9 and TRBJ2-7; TRBD1 matches 8 bases. This receptor was obtained from a woman of 80 years or more with COVID-19, enrolled during active disease. This CDR3 is CASSPGQGLSYEQYF. CDR3 coding DNA: TGTGCCAGCAGCCCAGGACAGGGCCTCTCCTACGAGCAGTACTTC.